Each of the 9 T cell receptor beta chains below was sequenced from the same sample in a study of blood T cell repertoires in COVID-19. The protocol was immunoSEQ multiplex PCR, while the TCRdb copy is restricted to in-frame clones and leaves out a portion. This sample carries over 75,000 clones, 89% of them seen once, and the ten largest clones take around 5%. Sequenced material: peripheral blood. The receptors come from an elderly woman with active COVID-19.

V and J are TRBV4-1 and TRBJ2-1, with TRBD2 matching over 12 bases. The CDR3 has 17 amino acids. V shed 3 bases, J shed 9 bases, and the junction held 12 bases outside the gene matches. Germline-derived CDR1 and CDR2 are MGHRA and YSYEKL. The CDR3 sequence: CASSHNDRTSGRSEQFF. The CDR3 DNA reads as TGCGCCAGCAGCCATAATGACAGAACTAGCGGGAGGAGTGAGCAGTTCTTC.

The V and J genes are TRBV5-1 and TRBJ2-1, with TRBD2 matching over 9 bases. The CDR3 covers 16 residues. Losses at the gene ends were 4 bases for V and 0 bases for J; bases not matched to a gene: 5. The germline CDR1 and CDR2 sequences are SGHRS and YFSETQ. For the CDR3, the DNA is TGCGCCAGCAGCCTACTAGCGGGTAGCTCCTACAATGAGCAGTTCTTC. It is translated as CASSLLAGSSYNEQFF.

The chain combines TRBV2 with TRBJ2-5; weak D call: TRBD2 (6 bases). Trimming stripped 6 bases from V and 1 base from J, with 9 bases between. The CDR3 extends over 13 amino acids. Germline V gives CDR1 SNHLY, CDR2 FYNNEI. The CDR3, as DNA: TGTGCCAGCAGGTGGGGACTCCAAGAGACCCAGTACTTC. Translation: CASRWGLQETQYF. Based on the CDR3 plus reference TRBV2 and TRBJ2-5, the full variable domain is EPEVTQTPSHQVTQMGQEVILRCVPISNHLYFYWYRQILGQKVEFLVSFYNNEISEKSEIFDDQFSVERPDGSNFTLKIRSTKLEDSAMYFCASRWGLQETQYFGPGTRLLVL.

The V call is TRBV9, the J call TRBJ1-4; D gene unclear. The CDR3 extends over 15 amino acids. Trimming left V 0 bases short and J 5 bases short, with 11 bases between. The germline CDR1 and CDR2 sequences are SGDLS and YYNGEE. DNA of the CDR3: TGTGCCAGCAGCGTAGGAGGCCGGAAGAATGAAAAACTGTTTTTT. Its translation is CASSVGGRKNEKLFF.

The chain links TRBV9 to TRBJ1-6; 7 bases align to TRBD1. Germline CDR1 and CDR2: SGDLS and YYNGEE. CDR3 length: 16 amino acids. V lost 4 bases, J lost 7 bases, and 11 bases stayed unmatched. The CDR3 DNA sequence: TGTGCCAGCAGCCCAAGAGCCGGGACAGCAAATTCACCCCTCCACTTT. Encoded protein: CASSPRAGTANSPLHF.

The chain uses TRBV28 and TRBJ2-3, with D possibly matching TRBD2 (5 bases). With 7 bases removed from V and 7 bases from J, the gap between germline ends came to 18 bases. The CDR3 totals 14 residues. Germline V CDR1 and CDR2: MDHEN, SYDVKM. The CDR3: CASTLRAPSHTQYF. The CDR3 DNA follows: TGTGCCAGCACCCTGAGGGCCCCGAGCCATACGCAGTATTTT.

The chain joins TRBV3-1 (or the pseudogene TRBV3-2) to TRBJ2-1; TRBD2 matches 10 bases. CDR1 is LGHDT and CDR2 is YNNKEL in the germline V gene (reference sequence). V gave up 1 base and J gave up 3 bases; unmatched junction bases: 15. There are 20 residues in the CDR3. Here the CDR3 DNA reads TGTGCCAGCAGCCAAGTCAGCGAGCGGGAGGGACCTACCCTCTACAATGAGCAGTTCTTC. It is translated as CASSQVSEREGPTLYNEQFF.

This clone was counted once. A junction boundary mismatches the germline segment, possibly from a read error. V is TRBV9 and J is TRBJ1-1; D is unresolved. Per the germline V gene, CDR1 is SGDLS and CDR2 is YYNGEE. The CDR3 extends over 12 amino acids. CDR3 nucleotides: TGTGCCAGCAACCTACCCCCCACTGAGGCTTTCTTT. Amino acids: CASNLPPTEAFF.

The chain recombines TRBV18 with TRBJ2-5; 9 bases agree with TRBD2. The length of the CDR3 is 14 residues. Trimming cost V 3 bases and J 10 bases; bases outside gene matches: 9. Germline CDR1 and CDR2: KGHSH and LQKENI. The CDR3 sequence is CASSPAAGGGGQYF. The DNA of the CDR3 is TGTGCCAGCTCACCGGCTGCCGGCGGGGGGGGCCAGTACTTC.